The following is a TCR beta chain sequence with its context. Its specificity is not known. Each cDNA molecule carried a unique molecular identifier. One entry per CDR3 protein results from TCRdb running MiXCR on the 5' RACE reads. The sample lists some 50,000 distinct CDR3 sequences; more than 9% were seen once. The data originate from a study of early T cells in non-severe SARS-CoV-2 infection. The overall study: Alpha and beta chains were unpaired, from unsorted whole-blood bulk RNA.

V shed 1 base and J shed 8 bases, with 11 bases lying between them. Germline V gene data show CDR1 as SGHTA and CDR2 as FQGNSA. The length of the CDR3 is 13 residues. Findings and limits, study-wide: Matching with VDJdb favored anti-spike CD8 responses (missing private and CD4 specificities).

The source is an adult who was a healthcare worker with PCR-confirmed SARS-CoV-2 infection or an uninfected control (not recorded which). The chain carries TRBV7-2 and TRBJ1-2; D gene unclear. The sequenced sample was whole blood. The CDR3 spells CASSLGTLGGYTF. The CDR3 region has the DNA TGTGCCAGCAGCTTAGGTACTCTGGGCGGCTACACCTTC.